This TCR beta chain stems from a study of blood T cells in healthy people across ages (dated by TCRdb to the mid-2010s). Background on the whole study: Template switching captured roughly one uniquely barcoded TCR beta cDNA molecule per two T cells in model experiments. Donors were grouped into four age groups: young (average roughly 17 years), middle-aged (39), aged (about 60) and long-lived (approximately 75). For two donors (one aged 18 to 30 and one aged 80 or older), the study analyzed two additional independent replicas of 1 million unique cDNA reads from the same blood draw. To track age-related changes in TCR beta repertoire diversity, the study relied on deep sequencing normalized with unique cDNA molecular identifiers. What the research found in general, with its limitations: Estimates of total diversity from one million sequenced T cells were regarded as lower bounds and underestimates. Compared with the aged group, the long-lived group had more naive CD4+ T cells, fewer expanded clones and increased TCR diversity, a pattern suggesting age selection. Donor CMV infection status was unknown, potentially confounding age-related changes in expanded clonotypes. Because profiling used bulk unsorted PBMCs, naive and antigen-experienced compartments could not be compared conclusively. As age increased, observed TCR beta diversity per million T cells dropped in a roughly linear way, and a significant reduction was already evident by age roughly 40. A strong correlation was found between observed TCR beta diversity and the percentage of naive T cells measured by flow cytometry.

Library prep was done by 5' RACE. Instrument used: Illumina HiSeq 2500. A second PCR of roughly 7 to 11 cycles was performed with a sample-barcoded 5' primer and a J-beta primer mix. A unique molecular identifier was introduced onto each TCR beta cDNA molecule by a template-switch 5' adaptor carrying 12 random nucleotides. Each sample yielded at least 2.5 million CDR3-containing paired-end reads. All of the RNA was converted into first-strand cDNA using the Mint cDNA synthesis kit, with a TRBC-specific oligonucleotide serving as the primer. After uracil-DNA glycosylase treatment, a first 18-cycle PCR used universal primers M1SS and BC2_uni_R on all cDNA. The study's processing was this. For normalization, 1 million high-quality reads were randomly selected from each sample, with every read carrying a distinct molecular identifier. Instead of being binned into consensus sequences, reads that shared molecular identifiers were thrown out. MiTCR, run with a Q25 quality threshold and the strictest error-elimination algorithm, handled CDR3 identification, clonotype clustering and error correction. Lower-bound total TCR beta diversity was estimated with a nonparametric unseen species model using Euler transformation. TCRdb reworked the public reads: Q25 trimming with fastp, MiXCR clone assembly, productive beta chains retained. Every CDR3 protein is listed once, alongside the most common genes and DNA of its rows. TCRdb, not the authors, supplied the V and J calls. In this sample the table shows some 1,000,000 distinct CDR3 sequences, under 30% of which occur a single time. Together, the top ten hold less than 0.85% of the sample.

Comments on this clonotype: It has no known antigen specificity. Per-nucleotide qualities are absent, and no much larger clonotype sits a single base away.

Taken from cysteine to phenylalanine, the CDR3 has 15 residues. Only CDR3 DNA remains: 45 bases, in frame from the first base. A distance of 18 bases separates the germline ends of V and J, which lose 3 bases and 7 bases respectively. The germline V gene (reference sequence) provides CDR1 DFQATT and CDR2 SNEGSKA. The donors were some 39 Caucasian individuals from Russia, aged roughly 6 to 90 years, who were systemically healthy. Each donor gave 9.5 to 10 milliliters of peripheral blood, drawn into EDTA-treated Vacutainer tubes. Ficoll-Paque density-gradient centrifugation was used to isolate PBMCs, with at least 7 million per sample. Trizol reagent was used to extract total RNA from PBMCs, with at least 6 micrograms per sample. For every donor, flow cytometry on a PBMC aliquot measured the percentage of naive CD45RAhigh/CD27high T cells. This same sample was also part of a study on T cells of mothers and their children. That second report states: Nine systemically healthy Caucasian individuals, comprising three mothers and their six children, were included as donors. cDNA synthesis used all of the extracted RNA, with roughly 1.5 ug of RNA in each 15 ul reaction. In the second PCR, sample barcodes and 2-4 random nucleotides were introduced via the M1S primer. Over 9.5 million TCR beta CDR3 reads were obtained for each mother, and approximately 2.9 million reads were obtained for each child. Thymic selection similarly shapes TCR recombination output in related and unrelated pairs, with minor effect from inherited differences. Normalized repertoire overlap was always slightly but never significantly higher in related than unrelated mother-child pairs. With a sensitivity of 90 to 100 clones per million clonotypes, no persistent microchimeric T cell clones were detected. To look for features that set related mother-child pairs apart from unrelated individuals, the researchers ran deep NGS to compare the TCR beta repertoires of mothers and children. The mean age was roughly 44 +/- 4 years for the mothers and 11 +/- 4 years for the children. Libraries were sequenced on Illumina HiSeq 2000 with 100+100 nt paired-end reads after adapter ligation with NEBNext reagents. To prevent cross-contamination, the mother and child libraries were prepared one month apart and sequenced in separate runs. Between about 500,000 and 2,300,000 distinct TCR beta clonotypes were identified per donor. Naive TCR beta clonotypes were estimated from low-frequency clonotypes matched to each donor's FACS-determined naive share, without sorting.

The TCR comes from a girl aged 2 to 10 in good health. The sample consisted of blood. Recombination joined TRBV20-1 with TRBJ1-4; TRBD1 is a possible D gene, resting on 5 matching bases. The CDR3 amino acid sequence is: CSASERQIYGEKLFF. The bases are TGCAGTGCTAGTGAGAGACAGATCTATGGTGAAAAACTGTTTTTT.